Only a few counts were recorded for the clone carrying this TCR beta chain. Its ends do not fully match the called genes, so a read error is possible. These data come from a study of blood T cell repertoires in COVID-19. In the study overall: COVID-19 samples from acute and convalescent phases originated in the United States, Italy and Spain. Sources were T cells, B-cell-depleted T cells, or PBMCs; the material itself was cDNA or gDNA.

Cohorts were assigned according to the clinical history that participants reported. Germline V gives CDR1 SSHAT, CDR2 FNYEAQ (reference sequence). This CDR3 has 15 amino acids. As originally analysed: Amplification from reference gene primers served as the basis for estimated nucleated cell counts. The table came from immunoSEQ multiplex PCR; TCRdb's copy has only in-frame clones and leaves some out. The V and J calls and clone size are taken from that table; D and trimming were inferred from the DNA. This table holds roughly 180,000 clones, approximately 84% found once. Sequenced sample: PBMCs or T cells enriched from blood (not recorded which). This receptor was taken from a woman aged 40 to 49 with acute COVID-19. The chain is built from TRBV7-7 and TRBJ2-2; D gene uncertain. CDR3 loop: CASSLDWSNTGELFF. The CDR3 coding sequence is TGTGCTAGCAGCTTAGACTGGTCGAACACCGGGGAGCTGTTTTTT.